This is a list of T cell receptor beta chains from one sample in a study of cytomegalovirus exposure and HLA in healthy donors. This table comes from immunoSEQ multiplex PCR, and its TCRdb copy is limited to in-frame clones, with some not included. The repertoire has 100,000 to 130,000 clones, roughly 87% of them found once; the top ten carry less than 3.5%. The sequencing sample was made of PBMCs. These receptors all stem from a man aged 25 to 40 in good health and CMV-seropositive. Both conserved end residues are part of each CDR3. Each record gives: V gene, D gene, clone size, J gene, CDR3 protein, CDR3 DNA. The D gene is left open where the match is weak. Expanded clones are given a class, and other clones once, few, many or no size at all.

V gene: TRBV4-1
D gene: -
clone size: -
J gene: TRBJ1-2
CDR3 protein: CASSQNPGTNYGYTF
CDR3 DNA: TGCGCCAGCAGCCAAAATCCAGGGACTAACTATGGCTACACCTTC

V gene: TRBV4-1
D gene: -
clone size: few
J gene: TRBJ1-1
CDR3 protein: CASSQDWFLRGNTEAFF
CDR3 DNA: TGCGCCAGCAGCCAAGATTGGTTCCTCAGGGGAAATACTGAAGCTTTCTTT

V gene: TRBV6-1
D gene: -
clone size: -
J gene: TRBJ1-6
CDR3 protein: CAMSSAHNSPLHF
CDR3 DNA: TGTGCCATGTCCTCAGCGCATAATTCACCCCTCCACTTT

V gene: TRBV27
D gene: -
clone size: -
J gene: TRBJ1-5
CDR3 protein: CASSLEGRGNQPQHF
CDR3 DNA: TGTGCCAGCAGTTTGGAGGGTCGCGGCAATCAGCCCCAGCATTTT

V gene: TRBV9
D gene: -
clone size: -
J gene: TRBJ1-1
CDR3 protein: CASSVDSMNTEAFF
CDR3 DNA: TGTGCCAGCAGCGTAGACAGCATGAACACTGAAGCTTTCTTT

V gene: TRBV6-5
D gene: TRBD2
clone size: few
J gene: TRBJ2-2
CDR3 protein: CAAGRGFVSGELFF
CDR3 DNA: TGTGCCGCGGGGCGGGGGTTTGTTAGCGGGGAGCTGTTTTTT

V gene: TRBV6-5
D gene: -
clone size: -
J gene: TRBJ1-6
CDR3 protein: CASSYSGQAYNSPLHF
CDR3 DNA: TGTGCCAGCAGTTACTCGGGGCAGGCCTATAATTCACCCCTCCACTTT

V gene: TRBV29-1
D gene: -
clone size: -
J gene: TRBJ1-5
CDR3 protein: CSVGANNQPQHF
CDR3 DNA: TGCAGCGTTGGGGCGAACAATCAGCCCCAGCATTTT

V gene: TRBV6-1
D gene: -
clone size: -
J gene: TRBJ1-5
CDR3 protein: CASRPLGESNQPQHF
CDR3 DNA: TGTGCCAGCAGGCCTCTTGGGGAGAGCAATCAGCCCCAACATTTT

V gene: TRBV29-1
D gene: TRBD2
clone size: -
J gene: TRBJ2-1
CDR3 protein: CSITSGGLGEQFF
CDR3 DNA: TGCAGCATCACTAGCGGGGGGCTGGGTGAGCAGTTCTTC

V gene: TRBV2
D gene: -
clone size: -
J gene: TRBJ2-7
CDR3 protein: CASRPWTDPYEQYF
CDR3 DNA: TGTGCCAGCAGGCCCTGGACAGATCCTTACGAGCAGTACTTC

V gene: TRBV10-3
D gene: TRBD1
clone size: once
J gene: TRBJ2-7
CDR3 protein: CAISDSNRGGEQYF
CDR3 DNA: TGTGCCATCAGTGACTCGAACAGGGGTGGGGAGCAGTACTTC